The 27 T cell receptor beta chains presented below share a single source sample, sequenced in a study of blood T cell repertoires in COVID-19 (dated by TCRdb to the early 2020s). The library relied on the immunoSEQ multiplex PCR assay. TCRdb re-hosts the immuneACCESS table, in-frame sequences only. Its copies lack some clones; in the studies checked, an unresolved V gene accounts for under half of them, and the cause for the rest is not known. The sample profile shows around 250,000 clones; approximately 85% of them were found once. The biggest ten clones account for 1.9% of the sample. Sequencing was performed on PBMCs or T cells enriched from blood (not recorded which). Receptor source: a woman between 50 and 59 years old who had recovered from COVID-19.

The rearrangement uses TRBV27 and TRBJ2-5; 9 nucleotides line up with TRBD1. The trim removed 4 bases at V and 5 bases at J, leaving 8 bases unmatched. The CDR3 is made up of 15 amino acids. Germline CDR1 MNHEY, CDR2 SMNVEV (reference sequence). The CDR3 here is CASSSRRTGVETQYF. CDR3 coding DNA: TGTGCCAGCAGTTCGAGGCGGACAGGGGTGGAGACCCAGTACTTC.

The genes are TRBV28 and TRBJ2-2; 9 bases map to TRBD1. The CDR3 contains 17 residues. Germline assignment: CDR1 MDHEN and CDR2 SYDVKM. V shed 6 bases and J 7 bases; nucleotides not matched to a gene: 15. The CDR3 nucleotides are TGTGCCAGCAGGCTAAGCAGTCCGGGACAGGGAATCGGGGAGCTGTTTTTT. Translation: CASRLSSPGQGIGELFF. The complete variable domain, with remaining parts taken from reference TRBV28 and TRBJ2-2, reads DVKVTQSSRYLVKRTGEKVFLECVQDMDHENMFWYRQDPGLGLRLIYFSYDVKMKEKGDIPEGYSVSREKKERFSLILESASTNQTSMYLCASRLSSPGQGIGELFFGEGSRLTVL.

The CDR3 DNA follows: TGTGCCAGCAGCTTAGCGAGAGGGCACTCTGGAAACACCATATATTTT. This encodes CASSLARGHSGNTIYF. The gene calls are TRBV7-9 and TRBJ1-3; no clear D gene. The V and J ends lost 0 bases and 0 bases respectively, with 9 bases between them. Germline assignment: CDR1 SEHNR and CDR2 FQNEAQ (reference sequence). The CDR3 covers 16 residues.

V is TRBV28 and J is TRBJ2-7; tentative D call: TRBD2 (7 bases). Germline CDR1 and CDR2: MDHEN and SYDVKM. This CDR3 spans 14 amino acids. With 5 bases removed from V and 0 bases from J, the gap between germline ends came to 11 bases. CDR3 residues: CASSRGGVSYEQYF. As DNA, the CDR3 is TGTGCCAGCAGTCGAGGGGGGGTCTCCTACGAGCAGTACTTC.

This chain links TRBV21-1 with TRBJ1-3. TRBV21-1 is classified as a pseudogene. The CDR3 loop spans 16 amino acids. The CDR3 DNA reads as TGTGCCAGCAGCAAAGCCCACCCCGGCTCTGGAAACACCATATATTTT. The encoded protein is CASSKAHPGSGNTIYF.

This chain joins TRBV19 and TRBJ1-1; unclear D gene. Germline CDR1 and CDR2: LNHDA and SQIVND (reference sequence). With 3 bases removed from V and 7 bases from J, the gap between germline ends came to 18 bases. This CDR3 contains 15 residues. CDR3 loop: CASSIRESGISEAFF. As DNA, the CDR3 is TGTGCCAGTAGTATTCGGGAGTCCGGGATAAGTGAAGCTTTCTTT.

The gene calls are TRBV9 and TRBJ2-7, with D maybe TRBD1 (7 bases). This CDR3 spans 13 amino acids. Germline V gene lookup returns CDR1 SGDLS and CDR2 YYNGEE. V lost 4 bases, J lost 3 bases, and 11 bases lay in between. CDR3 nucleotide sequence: TGTGCCAGCAGCACGGGGGACAGCTACGAGCAGTACTTC. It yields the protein CASSTGDSYEQYF.

CDR3 coding DNA: TGTGCCAGCAGCCAAGATGCGGCAGTAAGCTCCTACGAGCAGTACTTC. Translated, it gives CASSQDAAVSSYEQYF. The chain joins TRBV4-2 to TRBJ2-7; no reliable D call. CDR3 length: 16 amino acids. Trimming removed 0 bases at V and 0 bases at J, with 12 bases between. Germline V lookup: CDR1 LGHNA, CDR2 YNFKEQ.

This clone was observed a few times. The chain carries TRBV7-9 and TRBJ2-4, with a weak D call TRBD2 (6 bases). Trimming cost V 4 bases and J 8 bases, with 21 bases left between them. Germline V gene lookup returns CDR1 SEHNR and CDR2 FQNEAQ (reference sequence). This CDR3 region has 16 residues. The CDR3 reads CASSSTDFGGFYIQYF. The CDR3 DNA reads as TGTGCCAGCAGCTCTACCGACTTTGGAGGGTTTTACATTCAGTACTTC. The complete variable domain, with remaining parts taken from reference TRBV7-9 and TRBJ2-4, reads DTGVSQNPRHKITKRGQNVTFRCDPISEHNRLYWYRQTLGQGPEFLTYFQNEAQLEKSRLLSDRFSAERPKGSFSTLEIQRTEQGDSAMYLCASSSTDFGGFYIQYFGAGTRLSVL.

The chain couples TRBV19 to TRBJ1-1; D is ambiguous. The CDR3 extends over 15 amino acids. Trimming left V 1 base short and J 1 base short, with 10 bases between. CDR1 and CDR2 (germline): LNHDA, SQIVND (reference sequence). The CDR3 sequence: CASSIGRRQNTEAFF. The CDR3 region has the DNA TGTGCCAGTAGTATAGGCAGACGACAGAACACTGAAGCTTTCTTT.

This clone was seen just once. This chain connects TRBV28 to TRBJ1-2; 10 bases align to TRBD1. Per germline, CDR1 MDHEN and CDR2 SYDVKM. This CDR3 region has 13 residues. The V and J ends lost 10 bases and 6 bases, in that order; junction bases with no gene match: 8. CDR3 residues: CATSTGGQNGYTF. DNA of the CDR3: TGTGCCACCTCGACAGGGGGCCAGAATGGCTACACCTTC.

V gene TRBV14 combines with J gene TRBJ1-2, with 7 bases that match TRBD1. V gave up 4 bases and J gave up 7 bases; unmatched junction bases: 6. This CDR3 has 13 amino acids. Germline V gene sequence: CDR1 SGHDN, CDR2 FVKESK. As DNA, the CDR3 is TGTGCCAGCAGCCGGGACAGACTCCTTGGCTACACCTTC. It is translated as CASSRDRLLGYTF.

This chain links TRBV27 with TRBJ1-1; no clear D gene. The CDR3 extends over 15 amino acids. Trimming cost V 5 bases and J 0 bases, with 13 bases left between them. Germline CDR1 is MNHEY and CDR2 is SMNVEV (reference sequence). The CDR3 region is CASSAKGDMNTEAFF. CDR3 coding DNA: TGTGCCAGCAGTGCAAAGGGAGATATGAACACTGAAGCTTTCTTT.

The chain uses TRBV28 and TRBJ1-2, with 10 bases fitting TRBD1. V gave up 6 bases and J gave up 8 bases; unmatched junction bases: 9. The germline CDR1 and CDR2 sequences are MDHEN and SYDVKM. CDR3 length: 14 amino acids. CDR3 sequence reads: CASRPGDRGEGYTF. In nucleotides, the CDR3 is TGTGCCAGCAGACCGGGGGACAGGGGCGAGGGCTACACCTTC.

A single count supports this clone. CDR3 DNA: TGCGCCAGCAGCTTGGCCGTAGGGCGGGGTGAAAAACTGTTTTTT. Amino acids: CASSLAVGRGEKLFF. This chain joins TRBV5-1 and TRBJ1-4, with D uncertain. V gave up 0 bases and J gave up 7 bases, with 13 bases separating them. Germline assignment: CDR1 SGHRS and CDR2 YFSETQ. The CDR3 runs 15 residues.

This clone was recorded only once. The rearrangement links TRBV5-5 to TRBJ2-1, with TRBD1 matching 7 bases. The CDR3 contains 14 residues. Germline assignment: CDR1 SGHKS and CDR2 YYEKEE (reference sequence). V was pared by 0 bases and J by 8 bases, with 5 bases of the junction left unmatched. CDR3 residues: CASSLGSTGDEQFF. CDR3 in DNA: TGTGCCAGCAGCTTGGGGTCAACAGGGGATGAGCAGTTCTTC.

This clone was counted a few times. This chain's CDR3 is CSATGDYGYTF. The CDR3 coding sequence is TGCAGTGCCACCGGGGACTATGGCTACACCTTC. This chain connects TRBV20-1 to TRBJ1-2; D is uncertain. Germline CDR1 and CDR2: DFQATT and SNEGSKA (reference sequence). The CDR3 has 11 residues. Trimming removed 6 bases from V and 3 bases from J, with 8 bases in between.

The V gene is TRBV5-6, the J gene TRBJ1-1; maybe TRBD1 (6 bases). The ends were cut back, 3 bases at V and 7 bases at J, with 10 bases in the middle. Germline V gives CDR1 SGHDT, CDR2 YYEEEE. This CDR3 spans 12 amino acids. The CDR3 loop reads CASSWGGGEAFF. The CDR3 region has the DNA TGTGCCAGCAGCTGGGGGGGCGGTGAAGCTTTCTTT.

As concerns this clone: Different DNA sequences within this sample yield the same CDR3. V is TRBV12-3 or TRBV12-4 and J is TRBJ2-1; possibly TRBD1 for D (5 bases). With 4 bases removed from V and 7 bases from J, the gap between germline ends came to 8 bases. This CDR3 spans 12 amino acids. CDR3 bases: TGTGCCAGCAGTTCCAGGGTAAATGAGCAGTTCTTC. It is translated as CASSSRVNEQFF.

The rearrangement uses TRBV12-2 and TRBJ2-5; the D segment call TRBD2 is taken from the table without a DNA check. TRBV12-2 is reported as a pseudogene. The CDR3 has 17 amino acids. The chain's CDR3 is CASRLAGTSGDQETQYF. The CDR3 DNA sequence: TGTGCAAGTCGCTTAGCGGGGACTAGCGGAGATCAAGAGACCCAGTACTTC.

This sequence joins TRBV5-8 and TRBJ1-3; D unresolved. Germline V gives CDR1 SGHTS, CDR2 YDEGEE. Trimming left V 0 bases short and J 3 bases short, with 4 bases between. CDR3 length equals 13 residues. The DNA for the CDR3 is TGTGCCAGCAGCTTGGAGAGTGGAAACACCATATATTTT. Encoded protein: CASSLESGNTIYF.

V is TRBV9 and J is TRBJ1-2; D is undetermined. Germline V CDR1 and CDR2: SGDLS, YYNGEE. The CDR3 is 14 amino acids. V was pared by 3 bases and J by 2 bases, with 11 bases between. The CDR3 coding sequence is TGTGCCAGCAGCGCAAGAGGATTAAACTATGGCTACACCTTC. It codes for CASSARGLNYGYTF. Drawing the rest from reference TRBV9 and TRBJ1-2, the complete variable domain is DSGVTQTPKHLITATGQRVTLRCSPRSGDLSVYWYQQSLDQGLQFLIQYYNGEERAKGNILERFSAQQFPDLHSELNLSSLELGDSALYFCASSARGLNYGYTFGSGTRLTVV.

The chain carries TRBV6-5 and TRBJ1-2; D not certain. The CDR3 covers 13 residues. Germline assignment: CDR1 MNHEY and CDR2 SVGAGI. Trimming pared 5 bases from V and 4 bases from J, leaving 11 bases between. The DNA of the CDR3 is TGTGCCAGCAGTAAACAGCCATTCTATGGCTACACCTTC. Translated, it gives CASSKQPFYGYTF.

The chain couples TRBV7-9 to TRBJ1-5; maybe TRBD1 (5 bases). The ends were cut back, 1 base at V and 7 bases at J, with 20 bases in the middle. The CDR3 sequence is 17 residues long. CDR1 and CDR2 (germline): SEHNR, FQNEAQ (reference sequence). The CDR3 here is CASSLGSSSGMGQPQHF. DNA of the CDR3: TGTGCCAGCAGCTTAGGATCCTCCTCAGGGATGGGACAGCCCCAGCATTTT.

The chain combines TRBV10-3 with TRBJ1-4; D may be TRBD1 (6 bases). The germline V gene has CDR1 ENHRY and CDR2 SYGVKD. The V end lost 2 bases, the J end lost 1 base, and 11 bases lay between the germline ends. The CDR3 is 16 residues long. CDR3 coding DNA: TGTGCCATCAGTGAGGTACCCAGGGGAACTAATGAAAAACTGTTTTTT. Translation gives CAISEVPRGTNEKLFF.

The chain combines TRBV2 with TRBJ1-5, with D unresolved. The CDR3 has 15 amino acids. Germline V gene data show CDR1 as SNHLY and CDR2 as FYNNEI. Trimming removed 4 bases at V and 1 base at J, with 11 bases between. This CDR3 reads CASSADFLSNQPQHF. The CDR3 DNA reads TGTGCCAGCAGTGCGGACTTCCTAAGCAATCAGCCCCAGCATTTT.

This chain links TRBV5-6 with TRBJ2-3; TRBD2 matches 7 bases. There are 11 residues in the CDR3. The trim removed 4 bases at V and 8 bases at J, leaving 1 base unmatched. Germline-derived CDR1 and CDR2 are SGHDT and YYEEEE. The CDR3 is CASSSGVTQYF. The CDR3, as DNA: TGTGCCAGCAGCAGCGGGGTTACGCAGTATTTT.